This T cell receptor (beta chain) was identified during a study of blood T cell repertoires in COVID-19. Study information: T cells, B-cell-depleted T cells, or PBMCs supplied cDNA or gDNA.

Participants, roughly 18 to 90 years old, spanned 24 US areas. Before being deemed recovered, Cohort 3 donors had two negative PCRs, clearance, or symptom resolution. Germline lookup yields CDR1 WSHSY and CDR2 SAAADI. Deletions cut 2 bases from V and 6 bases from J, with 6 bases between. This CDR3 spans 12 amino acids. As originally analysed: Reference gene primer amplification yielded estimated nucleated cell counts. Here immunoSEQ multiplex PCR was the method, and the copy in TCRdb shows in-frame clones only, minus some. For V, J and clone size, that table is used; D and trimming come from the DNA. The repertoire holds 150,000 to 200,000 clones, with 88% as singletons.

This receptor was identified in a woman aged 50 to 65 who had recovered from COVID-19. This chain links TRBV10-2 with TRBJ2-3; D is unresolved. Source material: PBMCs or T cells enriched from blood (not recorded which). CDR3 sequence: CASSESRDTQYF. CDR3 coding DNA: TGCGCCAGCAGTGAGAGTCGGGATACGCAGTATTTT.